Listed below are T cell receptor beta chains from one sample, sequenced in a study of cytomegalovirus exposure and HLA in healthy donors. The assay was immunoSEQ multiplex PCR, and TCRdb's table has in-frame clones only and misses some. Of 110,000 or so clones listed, 88% are singletons. Material for sequencing was PBMCs. The receptors were sampled from a woman younger than 30 in good health and CMV-seronegative. Both conserved end residues are part of each CDR3. A D gene is named only where the DNA matches it firmly. Part of the rows lack a size; the others show once, few, many or a class for expanded clones.

DNA: TGTGCCAGCAGCGAGCAACAGGGTGGGAACACTGAAGCTTTCTTT; CDR3: CASSEQQGGNTEAFF; length: 15; V: TRBV6-1; size: -; D: -; J: TRBJ1-1
DNA: TGTGCCATCAGCCCCGGGACTAGCGGGGTCTACGAGCAGTACTTC; CDR3: CAISPGTSGVYEQYF; length: 15; V: TRBV10-3; size: -; D: TRBD2; J: TRBJ2-7
DNA: TGTGCCAGCAGCCTCGGAGGGATCCCCTACGAGCAGTACTTC; CDR3: CASSLGGIPYEQYF; length: 14; V: TRBV7-3; size: -; D: -; J: TRBJ2-7
DNA: TGTGCCTGGAGAGGACCAGGGGATGTATCACCCCTCCACTTT; CDR3: CAWRGPGDVSPLHF; length: 14; V: TRBV30; size: -; D: -; J: TRBJ1-6
DNA: TGTGCCAGCAGCCGGGGACTAGCGGGCGAGCAGTACTTC; CDR3: CASSRGLAGEQYF; length: 13; V: TRBV13; size: -; D: TRBD2; J: TRBJ2-7
DNA: TGCGCCAGCAGCCAAGGAGCCTACTCGGTTGGAACCGGGCGGGGAGGGGAAAAACTGTTTTTT; CDR3: CASSQGAYSVGTGRGGEKLFF; length: 21; V: TRBV4-1; size: once; D: -; J: TRBJ1-4
DNA: TGTGCCAGCAGTTTACGGGAATATGGCTACACCTTC; CDR3: CASSLREYGYTF; length: 12; V: TRBV28; size: -; D: -; J: TRBJ1-2
DNA: TGTGCCAGCAGCTTAGGGCTAGCGGGGGGGAGCTCCTACAATGAGCAGTTCTTC; CDR3: CASSLGLAGGSSYNEQFF; length: 18; V: TRBV7-7; size: -; D: TRBD2; J: TRBJ2-1
DNA: TGTGCCAGCAGCCCTGACAGGGGGCTGAGTGGCTACACCTTC; CDR3: CASSPDRGLSGYTF; length: 14; V: TRBV7-6; size: few; D: TRBD1; J: TRBJ1-2
DNA: TGTGCCAGCAGCTCCGGACAGGGGGTTGGCTACACCTTC; CDR3: CASSSGQGVGYTF; length: 13; V: TRBV7-2; size: -; D: TRBD1; J: TRBJ1-2
DNA: TGCAGCGCCCAGGGGGATTACGAGCAGTACTTC; CDR3: CSAQGDYEQYF; length: 11; V: TRBV29-1; size: -; D: TRBD1; J: TRBJ2-7
DNA: TGTGCCAGCAGCTTACAAGGGGGCTACTACGAGCAGTACTTC; CDR3: CASSLQGGYYEQYF; length: 14; V: TRBV7-2; size: once; D: TRBD1; J: TRBJ2-7
DNA: TGTGCCTGGAGTGTTTCTGGACTAGCCGTCGAGACCCAGTACTTC; CDR3: CAWSVSGLAVETQYF; length: 15; V: TRBV30; size: -; D: TRBD2; J: TRBJ2-5
DNA: TGTGCCAGCAGTTACTCAGGGGAGGTCAGGAACGAGCAGTACTTC; CDR3: CASSYSGEVRNEQYF; length: 15; V: TRBV6-5; size: -; D: -; J: TRBJ2-7
DNA: TGCGCCAGCAGCTTGGACCTGCGGGACAATGAGCAGTTCTTC; CDR3: CASSLDLRDNEQFF; length: 14; V: TRBV5-1; size: -; D: -; J: TRBJ2-1
DNA: TGTGCCAGCAGTTCGTCCCCCTTAGACTACGAGCAGTACTTC; CDR3: CASSSSPLDYEQYF; length: 14; V: TRBV6-5; size: -; D: -; J: TRBJ2-7
DNA: TGTGCCAGCAGCCCCGCAGGGCCCTACGAGCAGTACTTC; CDR3: CASSPAGPYEQYF; length: 13; V: TRBV7-2; size: -; D: -; J: TRBJ2-7
DNA: TGTGCCAGCAGCGCAAGCACCCTTACAGGGGGCTTACAGTACTTC; CDR3: CASSASTLTGGLQYF; length: 15; V: TRBV9; size: -; D: TRBD1; J: TRBJ2-7
DNA: TGTGCCAGCAGCTTAGGGTACAGTTATTACAATGAGCAGTTCTTC; CDR3: CASSLGYSYYNEQFF; length: 15; V: TRBV7-3; size: -; D: -; J: TRBJ2-1
DNA: TGTGCCAGCAGCCCAGTAGCGAACACTGAAGCTTTCTTT; CDR3: CASSPVANTEAFF; length: 13; V: TRBV7-8; size: -; D: -; J: TRBJ1-1
DNA: TGCGCCAGCACCGGGACTCCCCTCTCCCATCCGTTCTTC; CDR3: CASTGTPLSHPFF; length: 13; V: TRBV10-2; size: -; D: -; J: TRBJ2-1
DNA: TGCGCCAGCAGCCAAGGGCCCGGGGCGGGAGGAGCTAGCAAGCAGTACTTC; CDR3: CASSQGPGAGGASKQYF; length: 17; V: TRBV4-1; size: -; D: TRBD2; J: TRBJ2-7
DNA: TGTGCCTGGAGTGTACAGATTGGAAACACCATATATTTT; CDR3: CAWSVQIGNTIYF; length: 13; V: TRBV30; size: -; D: -; J: TRBJ1-3
DNA: TGTGCCAGCAGTTACTCATCCGGACAGGGGGTTTCACCCCTCCACTTT; CDR3: CASSYSSGQGVSPLHF; length: 16; V: TRBV6-5; size: -; D: TRBD1; J: TRBJ1-6
DNA: TGCGCCAGCAGCCCGCACGTTCCAGGCGCGGGGGGCAGGGAGCAGTACTTC; CDR3: CASSPHVPGAGGREQYF; length: 17; V: TRBV4-1; size: -; D: TRBD2; J: TRBJ2-7
DNA: TGTGCCAGCAGTGCCGGGTCTATTCGCAATCAGCCCCAGCATTTT; CDR3: CASSAGSIRNQPQHF; length: 15; V: TRBV2; size: -; D: -; J: TRBJ1-5
DNA: TGTGCCAGCTCGGGGGGGCCCAACACCGGGGAGCTGTTTTTT; CDR3: CASSGGPNTGELFF; length: 14; V: TRBV11-3; size: -; D: TRBD2; J: TRBJ2-2
DNA: TGCGCCAGCAGCGGCCGGGTAGCGGGGGGGAACCGACAAGAGACCCAGTACTTC; CDR3: CASSGRVAGGNRQETQYF; length: 18; V: TRBV5-1; size: -; D: TRBD2; J: TRBJ2-5
DNA: TGTGCCAGCAGCCCGTTAGCGGGAACCACCGGGGAGCTGTTTTTT; CDR3: CASSPLAGTTGELFF; length: 15; V: TRBV4-2; size: -; D: TRBD2; J: TRBJ2-2
DNA: TGTGCCAGCTCACCGCGGGGGGATACGCAGTATTTT; CDR3: CASSPRGDTQYF; length: 12; V: TRBV18; size: -; D: TRBD2; J: TRBJ2-3
DNA: TGTGCCGTCGGGGGGGCAGGGGTTGGCGAGCAGTACTTC; CDR3: CAVGGAGVGEQYF; length: 13; V: TRBV6-5; size: -; D: TRBD2; J: TRBJ2-7
DNA: TGTGCCAGTAGTGTGCCCGGGACAGAGAGCGCAAACTATGGCTACACCTTC; CDR3: CASSVPGTESANYGYTF; length: 17; V: TRBV19; size: -; D: TRBD1; J: TRBJ1-2
DNA: TGCGCCAGCAGCCAAGTTCGAGGGCACACTGAAGCTTTCTTT; CDR3: CASSQVRGHTEAFF; length: 14; V: TRBV4-1; size: once; D: -; J: TRBJ1-1
DNA: TGTGCCTGGAGTGTTGGGACAGGGGTTAATGAAAAACTGTTTTTT; CDR3: CAWSVGTGVNEKLFF; length: 15; V: TRBV30; size: -; D: TRBD1; J: TRBJ1-4
DNA: TGTGCCAGCAGCCTAAAGGGACAGAACAATGAGCAGTTCTTC; CDR3: CASSLKGQNNEQFF; length: 14; V: TRBV13; size: -; D: TRBD1; J: TRBJ2-1
DNA: TGTGCCAGCAGTCGGACTAGCGGGGGGGCGGAGACCCAGTACTTC; CDR3: CASSRTSGGAETQYF; length: 15; V: TRBV2; size: -; D: TRBD2; J: TRBJ2-5
DNA: TGTGCAAGTCGCTTAGCGCGAAAAGGGGACTACGAGCAGTACTTC; CDR3: CASRLARKGDYEQYF; length: 15; V: TRBV12-2; size: -; D: -; J: TRBJ2-7
DNA: TGTGCCAGCAGCCCCGATACAGGGAAACATCAGCCCCAGCATTTT; CDR3: CASSPDTGKHQPQHF; length: 15; V: TRBV9; size: -; D: -; J: TRBJ1-5
DNA: TGTGCCAGCAGCTCGGGACTAGCGGGGGAGCAGTACTTC; CDR3: CASSSGLAGEQYF; length: 13; V: TRBV7-2; size: few; D: TRBD2; J: TRBJ2-7
DNA: TGTGCCAGCAGTTTGCCGAGCTCTGGAAACACCATATATTTT; CDR3: CASSLPSSGNTIYF; length: 14; V: TRBV7-6; size: -; D: -; J: TRBJ1-3
DNA: TGTGCCAGCAGCCAAGATCTTCGGACAACTGAAGCTTTCTTT; CDR3: CASSQDLRTTEAFF; length: 14; V: TRBV4-2; size: once; D: -; J: TRBJ1-1
DNA: TGTGCCAGCCGTTCGGGTGGTCAGCCCCAGCATTTT; CDR3: CASRSGGQPQHF; length: 12; V: TRBV27; size: -; D: -; J: TRBJ1-5
DNA: TGTGCCAGCAGTTTCAAACCGGGACAGAGCTCCTACGAGCAGTACTTC; CDR3: CASSFKPGQSSYEQYF; length: 16; V: TRBV27; size: -; D: TRBD1; J: TRBJ2-7
DNA: TGTGCCAGCAGTTTTCACAGGGCCGCAGATACGCAGTATTTT; CDR3: CASSFHRAADTQYF; length: 14; V: TRBV28; size: -; D: -; J: TRBJ2-3
DNA: TGTGCCAGCAGCTTGCAGGGCTACGAGCAGTACTTC; CDR3: CASSLQGYEQYF; length: 12; V: TRBV7-9; size: -; D: -; J: TRBJ2-7
DNA: TGCGCCAGCAGCTTGAGGGGACAATTCACGACCGGGGAGCTGTTTTTT; CDR3: CASSLRGQFTTGELFF; length: 16; V: TRBV5-1; size: -; D: -; J: TRBJ2-2
DNA: TGTGCCAGCAGCTTATACCGACTAGCGGGAGTGAGTAATGAGCAGTTCTTC; CDR3: CASSLYRLAGVSNEQFF; length: 17; V: TRBV11-2; size: -; D: TRBD2; J: TRBJ2-1
DNA: TGTGCCAGCTCACCATTCCAGGGGGGAAAGGCCGGGGAGCTGTTTTTT; CDR3: CASSPFQGGKAGELFF; length: 16; V: TRBV18; size: -; D: -; J: TRBJ2-2
DNA: TGTGCCAGCAGTCCCTCACGGACAGGGTGGGAGCAGTACTTC; CDR3: CASSPSRTGWEQYF; length: 14; V: TRBV27; size: -; D: TRBD1; J: TRBJ2-7
DNA: TGTGCCTGGAGTTTAAGGGTCAGGGGCGGGGAGCTGTTTTTT; CDR3: CAWSLRVRGGELFF; length: 14; V: TRBV30; size: -; D: -; J: TRBJ2-2
DNA: TGTGCCAGCAGCTCAGGGGAGACCCAGTACTTC; CDR3: CASSSGETQYF; length: 11; V: TRBV7-2; size: -; D: -; J: TRBJ2-5
DNA: TGTGCCAGCAGCTTAAGTCGACTAGCGGAACACACAGATACGCAGTATTTT; CDR3: CASSLSRLAEHTDTQYF; length: 17; V: TRBV7-3; size: -; D: TRBD2; J: TRBJ2-3
DNA: TGTGCCAGCTCACTTGGGACTAGCGGGGAGCAGTACTTC; CDR3: CASSLGTSGEQYF; length: 13; V: TRBV18; size: -; D: TRBD2; J: TRBJ2-7
DNA: TGTGCCAGCAGTGACTCATGGGGCGCGTGCCAAGAGACCCAGTACTTC; CDR3: CASSDSWGACQETQYF; length: 16; V: TRBV6-4; size: -; D: -; J: TRBJ2-5
DNA: TGTGCCAGTCTCGGATCGCGGGGGGCCCCCTACGAGCAGTACTTC; CDR3: CASLGSRGAPYEQYF; length: 15; V: TRBV27; size: once; D: TRBD2; J: TRBJ2-7
DNA: TGCGCCAGCAGCCCTCCGAACACCGGGGAGCTGTTTTTT; CDR3: CASSPPNTGELFF; length: 13; V: TRBV4-3; size: -; D: -; J: TRBJ2-2
DNA: TGTGCCATCAGTGGTTCCCTTAGCGGCTCCTACAATGAGCAGTTCTTC; CDR3: CAISGSLSGSYNEQFF; length: 16; V: TRBV10-3; size: once; D: -; J: TRBJ2-1